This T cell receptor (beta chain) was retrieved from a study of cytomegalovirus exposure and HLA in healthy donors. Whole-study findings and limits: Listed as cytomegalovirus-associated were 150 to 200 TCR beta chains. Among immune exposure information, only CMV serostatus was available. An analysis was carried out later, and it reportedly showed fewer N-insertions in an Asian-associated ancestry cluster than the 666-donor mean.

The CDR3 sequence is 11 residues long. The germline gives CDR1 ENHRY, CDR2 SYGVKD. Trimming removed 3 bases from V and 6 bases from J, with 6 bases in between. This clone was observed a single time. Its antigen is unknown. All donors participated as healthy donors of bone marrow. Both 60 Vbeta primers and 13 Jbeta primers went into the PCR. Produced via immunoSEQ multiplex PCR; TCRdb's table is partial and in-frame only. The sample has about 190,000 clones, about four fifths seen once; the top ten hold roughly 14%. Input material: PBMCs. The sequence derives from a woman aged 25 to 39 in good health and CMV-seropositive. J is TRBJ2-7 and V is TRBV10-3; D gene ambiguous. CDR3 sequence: CAISDQSEQYF. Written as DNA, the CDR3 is TGTGCCATCAGTGATCAGTCCGAGCAGTACTTC.